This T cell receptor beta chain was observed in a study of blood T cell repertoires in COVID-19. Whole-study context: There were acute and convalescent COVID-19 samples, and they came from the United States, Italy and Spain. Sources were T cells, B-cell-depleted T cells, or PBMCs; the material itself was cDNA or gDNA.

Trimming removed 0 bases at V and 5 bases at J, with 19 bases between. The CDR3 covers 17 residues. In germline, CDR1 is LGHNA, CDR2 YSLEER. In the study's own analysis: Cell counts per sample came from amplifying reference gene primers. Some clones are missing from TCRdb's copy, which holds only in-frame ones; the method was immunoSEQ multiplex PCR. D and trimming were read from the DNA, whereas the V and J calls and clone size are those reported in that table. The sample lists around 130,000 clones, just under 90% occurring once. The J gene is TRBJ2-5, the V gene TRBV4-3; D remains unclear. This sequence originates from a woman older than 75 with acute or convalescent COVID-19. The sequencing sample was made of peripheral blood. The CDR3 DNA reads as TGCGCCAGCAGCCAAGAATCGTCGACTCTAAGGTCGGAGACCCAGTACTTC. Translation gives CASSQESSTLRSETQYF.